These 25 T cell receptor beta chains came from one sample sequenced in a study of CD8 T cells in ankylosing spondylitis. TCRdb fed the 5' RACE reads into MiXCR, producing one record per CDR3 protein. The repertoire consists of fewer than 200,000 distinct CDR3 sequences, with around 8.9% occurring once and the leading ten covering about 14%. The sample was blood, either unsorted or a sorted T cell fraction (not recorded which). These receptors came from a female donor with ankylosing spondylitis or in good health (not recorded which).

This chain connects TRBV27 to TRBJ2-3, with 12 nucleotides matching TRBD2. J was trimmed by 5 bases and V by 3 bases; bases with no gene match: 6. There are 16 residues in the CDR3. Germline V lookup: CDR1 MNHEY, CDR2 SMNVEV (reference sequence). The DNA for the CDR3 is TGTGCCAGCAGTTTGATCCTAGCGGGAGGGATAGATACGCAGTATTTT. Its protein is CASSLILAGGIDTQYF.

V usage is TRBV13 and J usage is TRBJ1-2, with a possible D match to TRBD1 (5 bases). The CDR3 has 18 residues. Trimming removed 0 bases at V and 1 base at J, with 18 bases between. Per the germline V gene, CDR1 is PRHDT and CDR2 is FYEKMQ (reference sequence). The CDR3 nucleotides read TGTGCCAGCAGCTTAGGCACAAACCCCGGCGGGGGTAACTATGGCTACACCTTC. Encoded protein: CASSLGTNPGGGNYGYTF.

The rearrangement joins TRBV9 to TRBJ2-5; no firm D call. Germline lookup yields CDR1 SGDLS and CDR2 YYNGEE. V lost 0 bases and J lost 1, with 7 bases in between. This CDR3 comprises 14 residues. DNA for the CDR3: TGTGCCAGCAGCGTAGCATCAGGCCAAGAGACCCAGTACTTC. Translated, it gives CASSVASGQETQYF.

J is TRBJ2-7 and V is TRBV1; the table's D call TRBD1 went unverified against the DNA. TRBV1 is reported as a pseudogene. The CDR3 is made up of 17 amino acids. In nucleotides, the CDR3 is TGCACCAGCAGCCACCTGAGGGCGCCCCTTCCGACTATCGGGCAGTACTTC. Translation: CTSSHLRAPLPTIGQYF.

This clonotype was observed a handful of times. The chain recombines TRBV27 with TRBJ2-1; 9 bases map to TRBD2. The V segment lost 3 bases and the J segment 4 bases; nucleotides outside the gene matches: 4. The germline CDR1 and CDR2 sequences are MNHEY and SMNVEV (reference sequence). This CDR3 contains 15 residues. Here the CDR3 DNA reads TGTGCCAGCAGTTTCACGACTAGCGGATACAATGAGCAGTTCTTC. This translates into CASSFTTSGYNEQFF.

This sequence joins TRBV2 and TRBJ2-3; no clear D gene. Germline V gene sequence: CDR1 SNHLY, CDR2 FYNNEI. The CDR3 sequence is 11 residues long. The V gene lost 8 bases and the J gene lost 6 bases, with 9 bases spanning the gap. CDR3 sequence (DNA): TGTGCCAGCCGGGCTCCGGATACGCAGTATTTT. Translating it yields CASRAPDTQYF. Full variable domain (rest looked up from reference TRBV2 and TRBJ2-3): EPEVTQTPSHQVTQMGQEVILRCVPISNHLYFYWYRQILGQKVEFLVSFYNNEISEKSEIFDDQFSVERPDGSNFTLKIRSTKLEDSAMYFCASRAPDTQYFGPGTRLTVL.

The chain combines TRBV15 with TRBJ1-4; D might be TRBD1 (5 bases). In germline, CDR1 is LNHNV, CDR2 YYDKDF (reference sequence). V was clipped by 0 bases and J by 15 bases, with 20 bases between them. The CDR3 runs to 15 residues. CDR3 protein: CATSRDLGRAGAMFF. CDR3 nucleotide sequence: TGTGCCACCAGCAGAGATCTTGGTAGGGCCGGGGCGATGTTTTTT.

This rearrangement joins TRBV9 to TRBJ2-6; 9 bases are a match to TRBD1. The CDR3 loop spans 19 amino acids. V lost 3 bases, J lost 0 bases, and 10 bases stayed unmatched. Germline CDR1 reads SGDLS; CDR2 reads YYNGEE. In DNA, the CDR3 is TGTGCCAGCAGCGCTCGAGGCGGGACAGGGACCTCTGGGGCCAACGTCCTGACTTTC. Amino acid sequence: CASSARGGTGTSGANVLTF. Full variable domain (outside the CDR3, taken from reference TRBV9 and TRBJ2-6): DSGVTQTPKHLITATGQRVTLRCSPRSGDLSVYWYQQSLDQGLQFLIQYYNGEERAKGNILERFSAQQFPDLHSELNLSSLELGDSALYFCASSARGGTGTSGANVLTFGAGSRLTVL.

A few counts support this clonotype. The chain uses TRBV30 and TRBJ2-1; no definite D call. This CDR3 is built from 11 residues. CDR1 and CDR2 from the germline V gene are GTSNPN and SVGIG (reference sequence). Between the trimmed V and J ends, which lost 5 bases and 10 bases, there was a span of 12 bases. CDR3 nucleotide sequence: TGTGCCTGGGAGTTAACCGGGGAGCAGTTCTTC. This translates into CAWELTGEQFF. Using reference TRBV30 and TRBJ2-1 for the parts outside the CDR3, the full variable domain is SQTIHQWPATLVQPVGSPLSLECTVEGTSNPNLYWYRQAAGRGLQLLFYSVGIGQISSEVPQNLSASRPQDRQFILSSKKLLLSDSGFYLCAWELTGEQFFGPGTRLTVL.

This clonotype occurred a few times. The chain is built from TRBV7-9 and TRBJ2-5, with 9 bases aligning to TRBD2. The CDR3 sequence is 17 residues long. The germline gives CDR1 SEHNR, CDR2 FQNEAQ (reference sequence). V shed 2 bases and J 2 bases; nucleotides not matched to a gene: 9. This CDR3 is CASSLIRGREGQETQYF. The CDR3 DNA reads TGTGCCAGCAGCTTAATCCGGGGGCGGGAGGGTCAAGAGACCCAGTACTTC. The complete variable domain, with remaining parts taken from reference TRBV7-9 and TRBJ2-5, reads DTGVSQNPRHKITKRGQNVTFRCDPISEHNRLYWYRQTLGQGPEFLTYFQNEAQLEKSRLLSDRFSAERPKGSFSTLEIQRTEQGDSAMYLCASSLIRGREGQETQYFGPGTRLLVL.

This clonotype was counted at least ten times. The J gene is TRBJ2-1, the V gene TRBV7-2, with 11 bases matching TRBD2. This CDR3 has 17 amino acids. V was pared by 1 base and J by 4 bases, with 6 bases of the junction left unmatched. CDR1 is SGHTA and CDR2 is FQGNSA in the germline V gene. CDR3 nucleotide sequence: TGTGCCAGCAGCTTAGGTCCGGGACTAGCGGAATACAATGAGCAGTTCTTC. This gives the protein CASSLGPGLAEYNEQFF.

The table lists this clonotype with a few counts. The chain combines TRBV27 with TRBJ2-3; 8 bases line up with TRBD2. J lost 2 bases, V lost 3 bases, and 4 bases had no gene match. Germline CDR1 is MNHEY and CDR2 is SMNVEV (reference sequence). This CDR3 is built from 15 residues. CDR3: CASSLGGRLTDTQYF. DNA for the CDR3: TGTGCCAGCAGTTTGGGCGGGAGGCTCACAGATACGCAGTATTTT.

This clonotype came up a few times. The chain couples TRBV27 to TRBJ1-1, with D perhaps matching TRBD1 (6 bases). V was clipped by 2 bases and J by 11 bases, with 21 bases between them. Germline lookup yields CDR1 MNHEY and CDR2 SMNVEV (reference sequence). The CDR3 spans 15 residues. The CDR3 region is CASSLIGGGDPSAFF. In nucleotides, the CDR3 is TGTGCCAGCAGTTTAATAGGGGGGGGCGACCCTTCGGCTTTCTTT.

This chain uses TRBV7-8 with TRBJ2-2, with a tentative D call TRBD2 (6 bases). The CDR3 contains 15 residues. Trimming removed 3 bases from V and 3 bases from J, with 11 bases in between. Germline V CDR1 and CDR2: SGHVS, FQNEAQ. The CDR3 region has the DNA TGTGCCAGCAGCTTTGGTAGCGGCTACACCGGGGAGCTGTTTTTT. It specifies CASSFGSGYTGELFF.

This clonotype has only a few counts. This sequence joins TRBV7-2 and TRBJ2-7; a possible D gene is TRBD2 (5 bases). The CDR3 is made up of 14 amino acids. Trimming cost V 4 bases and J 7 bases, with 17 bases left between them. Germline V gene lookup returns CDR1 SGHTA and CDR2 FQGNSA. The CDR3 nucleotides are TGTGCCAGCAGCTCTCCGGGTTCCGGGGTGGAGCAGTACTTC. Its translation is CASSSPGSGVEQYF.

The chain links TRBV11-2 to TRBJ2-3; D uncertain. The CDR3 contains 13 residues. CDR1 SGHAT and CDR2 FQNNGV come from the germline V gene. V was cut by 0 bases and J by 4 bases, with 5 bases left in between. The CDR3 region is CASSLDFADTQYF. CDR3 nucleotides: TGTGCCAGCAGCTTAGATTTCGCAGATACGCAGTATTTT.

This clonotype was seen at least ten times. The chain has TRBV28 and TRBJ1-5; D call uncertain. Trimming shortened V by 2 bases and J by 6 bases, and 8 bases separated the two germline ends. This CDR3 contains 13 residues. CDR1 and CDR2 from the germline V gene are MDHEN and SYDVKM. For the CDR3, the DNA is TGTGCCAGCAGTTTAGGTGGGGTTCAGCCCCAGCATTTT. It specifies CASSLGGVQPQHF.

This clonotype was seen a few times. This rearrangement joins TRBV30 to TRBJ1-1; D is unresolved. The germline V and J ends were trimmed by 4 bases and 0 bases, with 9 bases remaining between them. Germline V gene data show CDR1 as GTSNPN and CDR2 as SVGIG (reference sequence). CDR3 length: 13 residues. This CDR3 reads CAWMAVMNTEAFF. CDR3 DNA sequence: TGTGCCTGGATGGCTGTCATGAACACTGAAGCTTTCTTT.

This clonotype was picked up many times. The V gene is TRBV10-3, the J gene TRBJ2-1; 10 bases are shared with TRBD2. The V segment lost 8 bases and the J segment 6 bases; nucleotides outside the gene matches: 4. Germline loops: CDR1 ENHRY, CDR2 SYGVKD. This CDR3 region has 13 residues. CDR3 bases: TGTGCCATCGGGGTAGCGGGAGGCAATGAGCAGTTCTTC. Amino acid sequence: CAIGVAGGNEQFF.

This clonotype has only a few counts. V gene TRBV9 combines with J gene TRBJ2-1, with 7 bases matching TRBD2. V lost 0 bases, J lost 8 bases, and 11 bases stayed unmatched. This CDR3 region has 16 residues. CDR1 is SGDLS and CDR2 is YYNGEE in the germline V gene. CDR3 nucleotide sequence: TGTGCCAGCAGCGTAGCTTCTGGCGGGAGAAACCATGAGCAGTTCTTC. This encodes CASSVASGGRNHEQFF.

The V gene is TRBV29-1, the J gene TRBJ1-2, with no clear D. Per germline, CDR1 SQVTM and CDR2 ANQGSEA. V was clipped by 1 base and J by 4 bases, with 10 bases between them. The CDR3 has 13 residues. The CDR3 region is CSVEGVGVYGYTF. The CDR3 DNA is TGCAGCGTTGAAGGGGTAGGAGTCTATGGCTACACCTTC.

Many counts were recorded for this clonotype. The V call is TRBV20-1, the J call TRBJ2-7; D gene uncertain. Trimming removed 4 bases at V and 2 bases at J, with 18 bases between. The CDR3 extends over 15 amino acids. In germline, CDR1 is DFQATT, CDR2 SNEGSKA (reference sequence). The CDR3 sequence is CSATSRADGPYEQYF. CDR3 coding DNA: TGCAGTGCTACTTCTCGCGCCGATGGGCCCTACGAGCAGTACTTC.

This clonotype was seen a few times. The CDR3 protein is CASSPQPGGRDYGYTF. The CDR3 nucleotides read TGTGCCAGCAGTCCGCAACCGGGGGGCCGGGACTATGGCTACACCTTC. The chain has TRBV6-1 and TRBJ1-2; weak D call: TRBD1 (6 bases). This CDR3 is 16 amino acids long. The V and J ends lost 5 bases and 3 bases respectively, with 19 bases between them. CDR1 and CDR2 (germline): MNHNS, SASEGT.

V gene TRBV7-9 combines with J gene TRBJ2-3; TRBD2 might be the D (5 bases). With 5 bases removed from V and 4 bases from J, the gap between germline ends came to 16 bases. This CDR3 has 15 amino acids. The germline CDR1 and CDR2 sequences are SEHNR and FQNEAQ (reference sequence). DNA for the CDR3: TGTGCCAGCAGCGGAGGACTCGTAGTGTCAGATACGCAGTATTTT. Translating gives CASSGGLVVSDTQYF.

This chain uses TRBV6-2 or TRBV6-3 with TRBJ2-7; D is ambiguous. This CDR3 has 11 residues. Per germline, CDR1 MNHEY and CDR2 SVGEGT. The ends were cut back, 7 bases at V and 7 bases at J, with 11 bases in the middle. This CDR3 reads CASTGLGEQYF. The CDR3 coding sequence is TGTGCCAGCACTGGCTTGGGGGAGCAGTACTTC.